These 22 T cell receptor beta chains originate from one sample sequenced in a study of control samples from healthy donors and cancer patients. TCRdb keeps only in-frame clones here, not all; method: immunoSEQ multiplex PCR. The table lists 110,000 to 150,000 clones, 91% of them singletons. The sequencing sample was made of blood. These TCRs come from a young man in good health.

The rearrangement uses TRBV6-5 and TRBJ1-5, with D maybe TRBD1 (5 bases). The germline V and J ends were trimmed by 11 bases and 5 bases, with 19 bases remaining between them. The CDR3 sequence is 14 residues long. In germline, CDR1 is MNHEY, CDR2 SVGAGI. The CDR3 is CASLLTLGDQPQHF. The CDR3 DNA reads TGTGCCTCCCTCTTGACTCTGGGGGATCAGCCCCAGCATTTT.

The chain has TRBV9 and TRBJ2-7, with 9 bases fitting TRBD1. V trimming: 1 base; J trimming: 5 bases; junction bases outside the gene matches: 7. Germline V gene data show CDR1 as SGDLS and CDR2 as YYNGEE. The CDR3 is made up of 15 amino acids. The CDR3 protein is CASSVLPGQGDEQYF. In nucleotides, the CDR3 is TGTGCCAGCAGCGTACTCCCGGGACAGGGTGACGAGCAGTACTTC. Full variable domain (missing parts from reference TRBV9 and TRBJ2-7): DSGVTQTPKHLITATGQRVTLRCSPRSGDLSVYWYQQSLDQGLQFLIQYYNGEERAKGNILERFSAQQFPDLHSELNLSSLELGDSALYFCASSVLPGQGDEQYFGPGTRLTVT.

J is TRBJ1-5 and V is TRBV19; a possible D gene is TRBD1 (5 bases). The length of the CDR3 is 12 residues. V lost 4 bases, J lost 6 bases, and 7 bases lay in between. Germline loops: CDR1 LNHDA, CDR2 SQIVND (reference sequence). CDR3 protein: CASSNGGQPQHF. The CDR3 DNA sequence: TGTGCCAGTAGTAACGGGGGTCAGCCCCAGCATTTT. The entire variable domain, with the rest obtained from reference TRBV19 and TRBJ1-5, is as follows: DGGITQSPKYLFRKEGQNVTLSCEQNLNHDAMYWYRQDPGQGLRLIYYSQIVNDFQKGDIAEGYSVSREKKESFPLTVTSAQKNPTAFYLCASSNGGQPQHFGDGTRLSIL.

In regard to this clone: Other DNA sequences in this sample translate to the same CDR3. The V gene is TRBV5-1, the J gene TRBJ1-5; D remains ambiguous. CDR3 size: 15 residues. The germline V and J ends were trimmed by 0 bases and 0 bases, with 7 bases remaining between them. Germline V gene sequence: CDR1 SGHRS, CDR2 YFSETQ. The chain's CDR3 is CASSLDGNSNQPQHF. The CDR3 DNA sequence: TGCGCCAGCAGCTTGGATGGTAATAGCAATCAGCCCCAGCATTTT.

This sequence joins TRBV7-9 and TRBJ2-7; D possibly corresponds to TRBD1 (6 bases). This CDR3 is built from 15 residues. V lost 3 bases to trimming and J lost 4 bases, with 16 bases between them. Germline CDR1 is SEHNR and CDR2 is FQNEAQ (reference sequence). This CDR3 is CASSFSFGTLYEQYF. As DNA, the CDR3 is TGTGCCAGCAGCTTTAGTTTCGGGACACTTTACGAGCAGTACTTC. Together with reference TRBV7-9 and TRBJ2-7, the CDR3 gives the full variable domain: DTGVSQNPRHKITKRGQNVTFRCDPISEHNRLYWYRQTLGQGPEFLTYFQNEAQLEKSRLLSDRFSAERPKGSFSTLEIQRTEQGDSAMYLCASSFSFGTLYEQYFGPGTRLTVT.

The chain has TRBV28 and TRBJ2-7, with a weak D call TRBD1 (6 bases). Trimming shortened V by 5 bases and J by 6 bases, and 17 bases separated the two germline ends. This CDR3 contains 14 residues. CDR1 and CDR2 (germline): MDHEN, SYDVKM. CDR3 residues: CASSLRDIPPEQYF. In nucleotides, the CDR3 is TGTGCCAGCAGTCTACGGGACATTCCTCCCGAGCAGTACTTC.

V is TRBV13 and J is TRBJ2-5, with 8 bases fitting TRBD2. V was pared by 1 base and J by 5 bases, with 3 bases of the junction left unmatched. The CDR3 contains 14 residues. CDR1 and CDR2 from the germline V gene are PRHDT and FYEKMQ (reference sequence). The CDR3 DNA is TGTGCCAGCAGCTTAGTCGGCGGGGGGGAGACCCAGTACTTC. This codes for CASSLVGGGETQYF. Looking up the rest from reference TRBV13 and TRBJ2-5 gives the full variable domain: AAGVIQSPRHLIKEKRETATLKCYPIPRHDTVYWYQQGPGQDPQFLISFYEKMQSDKGSIPDRFSAQQFSDYHSELNMSSLELGDSALYFCASSLVGGGETQYFGPGTRLLVL.

V and J are TRBV11-2 and TRBJ2-3; D gene uncertain. V shed 1 base and J shed 2 bases, with 4 bases lying between them. Germline loops: CDR1 SGHAT, CDR2 FQNNGV. The CDR3 contains 13 residues. CDR3 in DNA: TGTGCCAGCAGCTTAGCGGCCACAGATACGCAGTATTTT. As protein: CASSLAATDTQYF.

This chain uses TRBV7-9 with TRBJ1-1; a weak D match, TRBD1 (5 bases). Germline V gives CDR1 SEHNR, CDR2 FQNEAQ (reference sequence). This CDR3 contains 14 residues. Trimming took off 5 bases at V and 5 bases at J, with 15 bases between the two ends. The CDR3 coding sequence is TGTGCCAGCAGCAACCCACAGGTTGTGACTGAAGCTTTCTTT. Its translation: CASSNPQVVTEAFF.

The chain links TRBV11-2 to TRBJ2-7; the D is unclear. V lost 3 bases and J 2 bases, leaving 11 bases between the germline ends. Germline CDR1 and CDR2: SGHAT and FQNNGV. The CDR3 runs to 14 residues. The DNA of the CDR3 is TGTGCCAGCAGCTTTGAAGGCAGTCCCTACGAGCAGTACTTC. Protein sequence: CASSFEGSPYEQYF.

This chain joins TRBV11-2 and TRBJ2-6; tentative D call: TRBD1 (5 bases). CDR3 size: 16 residues. CDR1 is SGHAT and CDR2 is FQNNGV in the germline V gene. The germline V and J ends were trimmed by 1 base and 4 bases, with 11 bases remaining between them. CDR3 residues: CASSLGRGSGANVLTF. CDR3 sequence (DNA): TGTGCCAGCAGCTTAGGAAGGGGTTCCGGGGCCAACGTCCTGACTTTC.

The CDR3 DNA reads as TGTGCCACCAGCAGACAACCTTGGACAGGGAAGGAGACCCAGTACTTC. Amino acid sequence: CATSRQPWTGKETQYF. This sequence joins TRBV15 and TRBJ2-5; 8 nucleotides align to TRBD1. Germline CDR1 is LNHNV and CDR2 is YYDKDF (reference sequence). Trimming at V came to 2 bases and at J to 5 bases, leaving 10 bases not matched to a gene. The CDR3 covers 16 residues.

In this sample, this clone turned up once. The chain employs TRBV27 and TRBJ2-7; unclear D gene. V was pared by 2 bases and J by 1 base, with 24 bases between. Germline V gene lookup returns CDR1 MNHEY and CDR2 SMNVEV (reference sequence). The CDR3 spans 19 residues. The CDR3 sequence: CASSLRGQGRNSKSYEQYF. The CDR3 DNA reads TGTGCCAGCAGTTTAAGAGGCCAAGGACGGAATAGTAAATCCTACGAGCAGTACTTC.

The chain links TRBV5-5 to TRBJ1-1; no clear D. Trimming stripped 0 bases from V and 2 bases from J, with 11 bases between. This CDR3 comprises 15 residues. CDR1 SGHKS and CDR2 YYEKEE come from the germline V gene (reference sequence). The CDR3 nucleotides read TGTGCCAGCAGCTTGGTAGTCCCGATTAACACTGAAGCTTTCTTT. It is translated as CASSLVVPINTEAFF.

Points on this clone: Other DNA sequences from this sample encode an identical CDR3 as well. This chain links TRBV4-1 with TRBJ2-5; 8 bases are shared with TRBD1. V dropped 1 base and J dropped 5; count of bases not matched to a gene: 6. Per germline, CDR1 MGHRA and CDR2 YSYEKL. This CDR3 has 15 amino acids. CDR3 sequence (DNA): TGCGCCAGCAGCCAAGTGGAGACAGGGGTGGAGACCCAGTACTTC. Protein sequence: CASSQVETGVETQYF.

V and J are TRBV18 and TRBJ1-2; TRBD1 aligns across 9 bases. This CDR3 is built from 17 residues. The V gene's germline CDR1 is KGHSH and CDR2 LQKENI. The J segment lost 0 bases and the V segment lost 3 bases, leaving 8 bases of the junction unmatched. CDR3 coding DNA: TGTGCCAGCTCACCCGGCGGACAGGGGACAGCTAACTATGGCTACACCTTC. Protein: CASSPGGQGTANYGYTF.

The rearrangement links TRBV19 to TRBJ1-6; D remains unclear. V lost 2 bases and J lost 17, with 28 bases in between. This CDR3 contains 17 residues. Per the germline V gene, CDR1 is LNHDA and CDR2 is SQIVND (reference sequence). CDR3 nucleotides: TGTGCCAGTAGTATAACTGGCGCTTCCCACTTTGCAAAAGCGATCCACTTT. Translated: CASSITGASHFAKAIHF.

V is TRBV3-1 (or the pseudogene TRBV3-2) and J is TRBJ2-3; D unresolved. V shed 0 bases and J shed 4 bases, with 8 bases lying between them. CDR3 size: 14 residues. The germline V gene has CDR1 LGHDT and CDR2 YNNKEL (reference sequence). The CDR3 spells CASSQDITSDTQYF. In DNA, the CDR3 is TGTGCCAGCAGCCAAGACATTACGTCAGATACGCAGTATTTT.

V gene TRBV7-9 combines with J gene TRBJ2-1, with D perhaps matching TRBD1 (6 bases). V lost 0 bases to trimming and J lost 5 bases, with 8 bases between them. Germline V CDR1 and CDR2: SEHNR, FQNEAQ (reference sequence). CDR3 length equals 14 residues. The CDR3 is CASSLAGANNEQFF. CDR3 in DNA: TGTGCCAGCAGCTTAGCGGGGGCGAACAATGAGCAGTTCTTC.

The chain carries TRBV5-1 and TRBJ2-1; 8 bases are a match to TRBD2. V dropped 0 bases and J dropped 4; count of bases not matched to a gene: 12. This CDR3 comprises 18 residues. The germline CDR1 and CDR2 sequences are SGHRS and YFSETQ. The CDR3, as DNA: TGCGCCAGCAGCTTGGCCACTGCGGGGGGACAAATTTACAATGAGCAGTTCTTC. Protein sequence: CASSLATAGGQIYNEQFF. Based on the CDR3 plus reference TRBV5-1 and TRBJ2-1, the full variable domain is KAGVTQTPRYLIKTRGQQVTLSCSPISGHRSVSWYQQTPGQGLQFLFEYFSETQRNKGNFPGRFSGRQFSNSRSEMNVSTLELGDSALYLCASSLATAGGQIYNEQFFGPGTRLTVL.

In DNA, the CDR3 is TGTGCCAGCAGTTTCCGAGGGGGGACAGGGCTGTTCTTC. The encoded protein is CASSFRGGTGLFF. The chain joins TRBV3-1 (or the pseudogene TRBV3-2) to TRBJ2-1, with 9 bases identical to TRBD1. The V gene end was trimmed by 6 bases and the J gene end by 15 bases; junction bases not matched to a gene: 12. The CDR3 length is 13 residues. The germline V gene has CDR1 LGHDT and CDR2 YNNKEL (reference sequence).

The chain is built from TRBV11-2 and TRBJ1-2; D may be TRBD1 (5 bases). V lost 5 bases and J 4 bases, leaving 14 bases between the germline ends. The CDR3 has 14 amino acids. Per germline, CDR1 SGHAT and CDR2 FQNNGV. As DNA, the CDR3 is TGTGCCAGCAGCCGGGACGGACCTTCCTATGGCTACACCTTC. It translates to CASSRDGPSYGYTF. The whole variable domain, filled in from reference TRBV11-2 and TRBJ1-2, reads EAGVAQSPRYKIIEKRQSVAFWCNPISGHATLYWYQQILGQGPKLLIQFQNNGVVDDSQLPKDRFSAERLKGVDSTLKIQPAKLEDSAVYLCASSRDGPSYGYTFGSGTRLTVV.